Following are 24 T cell receptor beta chains from one sample sequenced in a study of CD8 T cells in Susac syndrome. The authors reverse transcribed roughly 0.5 to 1 ug RNA with random hexamers. A single record per CDR3 protein comes from TCRdb applying MiXCR to the immunoSEQ multiplex PCR reads. The sample holds under 200,000 distinct CDR3 sequences; 92% are singletons and the top ten take more than 0.07%. The sample was CD4+ T cells from PBMCs. Receptors originate from a human donor in good health.

Turning to this clonotype: The junction departs from the called germline gene at one end, perhaps through a read error. The chain joins TRBV11-2 to TRBJ2-2, with D perhaps matching TRBD1 or TRBD2 (5 bases each). Germline-derived CDR1 and CDR2 are SGHAT and FQNNGV. The CDR3 totals 15 residues. The CDR3 here is CASSWGSSFTGDLFF. In DNA form, the CDR3 reads TGTGCCAGCAGCTGGGGCAGCTCCTTCACCGGGGATCTGTTTTTT.

This clonotype was seen a single time. The V and J genes are TRBV7-6 and TRBJ1-1; D call uncertain. V lost 4 bases and J 0 bases, leaving 9 bases between the germline ends. This CDR3 is built from 14 residues. Germline assignment: CDR1 SGHVS and CDR2 FNYEAQ. CDR3 sequence: CASSSGRMNTEAFF. For the CDR3, the DNA is TGTGCCAGCAGCTCCGGGAGAATGAACACTGAAGCTTTCTTT.

The chain carries TRBV5-6 and TRBJ1-2, with D perhaps matching TRBD1 (5 bases). Germline lookup yields CDR1 SGHDT and CDR2 YYEEEE. Trimming pared 6 bases from V and 8 bases from J, leaving 14 bases between. This CDR3 has 12 amino acids. CDR3 residues: CASNAGTLGYTF. The CDR3 bases are TGTGCCAGCAACGCAGGGACCTTAGGCTACACCTTC.

The rearrangement uses TRBV5-1 and TRBJ2-7; weak D call: TRBD1 (6 bases). Germline CDR1 is SGHRS and CDR2 is YFSETQ. V was clipped by 3 bases and J by 2 bases, with 12 bases between them. CDR3 length equals 14 residues. CDR3 sequence: CASSSGQNPYEQYF. The CDR3 DNA follows: TGCGCCAGCAGCTCCGGACAGAATCCCTACGAGCAGTACTTC. Using reference TRBV5-1 and TRBJ2-7 for the parts outside the CDR3, the full variable domain is KAGVTQTPRYLIKTRGQQVTLSCSPISGHRSVSWYQQTPGQGLQFLFEYFSETQRNKGNFPGRFSGRQFSNSRSEMNVSTLELGDSALYLCASSSGQNPYEQYFGPGTRLTVT.

The gene calls are TRBV5-1 and TRBJ2-5; D may be TRBD1 (5 bases). This CDR3 spans 13 amino acids. Trimming cost V 4 bases and J 4 bases, with 11 bases left between them. Germline V CDR1 and CDR2: SGHRS, YFSETQ. The CDR3 DNA is TGCGCCAGCAGCGGACAAGCCGGAGAGACCCAGTACTTC. It translates to CASSGQAGETQYF.

This chain connects TRBV5-1 to TRBJ2-1, with 10 nucleotides matching TRBD2. After removal of 10 bases from V and 5 bases from J, the junction contained 6 bases not matched to a gene. This CDR3 has 13 amino acids. Germline V gene sequence: CDR1 SGHRS, CDR2 YFSETQ. The chain's CDR3 is CAAGSGRNNEQFF. The CDR3 coding sequence is TGCGCCGCCGGTAGCGGGAGGAACAATGAGCAGTTCTTC.

V and J are TRBV7-9 and TRBJ2-1, with D perhaps given as TRBD1 or TRBD2 (5 bases each). Looked up from germline, CDR1 is SEHNR and CDR2 is FQNEAQ (reference sequence). This CDR3 region has 12 residues. Trimming cost V 4 bases and J 8 bases, with 9 bases left between them. This chain's CDR3 is CASSSGAHEQFF. The CDR3 nucleotides are TGTGCCAGCAGCTCCGGGGCACATGAGCAGTTCTTC.

The chain combines TRBV6-2 or TRBV6-3 with TRBJ1-6; no firm D call. CDR3 length equals 15 residues. V was trimmed by 4 bases and J by 6 bases, leaving 13 bases between them. The germline CDR1 and CDR2 sequences are MNHEY and SVGEGT. The CDR3 region is CASSLYGPGNSPLHF. The CDR3 DNA reads TGTGCCAGCAGTTTGTATGGTCCCGGTAATTCACCCCTCCACTTT.

This chain connects TRBV28 to TRBJ1-1, with D maybe TRBD1 (5 bases). The germline CDR1 and CDR2 sequences are MDHEN and SYDVKM. This CDR3 has 15 residues. The V gene lost 5 bases and the J gene lost 1 base, with 14 bases spanning the gap. The CDR3 sequence is CASSLPDSWNTEAFF. The DNA of the CDR3 is TGTGCCAGCAGTCTACCAGACAGTTGGAACACTGAAGCTTTCTTT.

The rearrangement uses TRBV4-2 and TRBJ2-1, with D possibly being TRBD2 (5 bases). Germline V CDR1 and CDR2: LGHNA, YNFKEQ. V was shortened by 3 bases and J by 4 bases, with 10 bases between the two germline ends. CDR3 size: 14 residues. In nucleotides, the CDR3 is TGTGCCAGCAGCCATGCCGGGGATTACAATGAGCAGTTCTTC. Its translation is CASSHAGDYNEQFF.

For the CDR3, the DNA is TGTGCCAGCAGTTCGAACACCGGGACAGTTGACACCGGGGAGCTGTTTTTT. Translating gives CASSSNTGTVDTGELFF. The gene calls are TRBV28 and TRBJ2-2; TRBD1 matches at 7 bases. Germline trimming cut 4 bases from V and 3 bases from J; bases unmatched to any gene: 11. The germline gives CDR1 MDHEN, CDR2 SYDVKM. CDR3 length: 17 residues.

This rearrangement joins TRBV10-3 to TRBJ2-3; D unresolved. Germline values: CDR1 ENHRY, CDR2 SYGVKD. This CDR3 spans 11 amino acids. With 5 bases removed from V and 0 bases from J, the gap between germline ends came to 0 bases. CDR3 nucleotides: TGTGCCATCAGTAGCACAGATACGCAGTATTTT. This encodes CAISSTDTQYF.

In the case of this clonotype: At one end, the junction sequence differs from germline, possibly due to a read error. This chain links TRBV19 with TRBJ2-1; D gene uncertain. The CDR3 contains 14 residues. The germline V gene has CDR1 LNHDA and CDR2 SQIVND (reference sequence). The CDR3 here is CTSSISQFDNEQFF. For the CDR3, the DNA is TGTACCAGTAGTATAAGCCAATTCGACAATGAGCAGTTCTTC. Variable domain in full (rest from reference TRBV19 and TRBJ2-1): DGGITQSPKYLFRKEGQNVTLSCEQNLNHDAMYWYRQDPGQGLRLIYYSQIVNDFQKGDIAEGYSVSREKKESFPLTVTSAQKNPTAFYLCTSSISQFDNEQFFGPGTRLTVL.

In DNA form, the CDR3 reads TGTGCCAGCAGTGCCGGACAGGGCACAGATACGCAGTATTTT. Protein product: CASSAGQGTDTQYF. The rearrangement links TRBV2 to TRBJ2-3, with 7 bases aligning to TRBD1. CDR1 and CDR2 from the germline V gene are SNHLY and FYNNEI. V shed 4 bases and J 1 base; nucleotides not matched to a gene: 2. The CDR3 runs 14 residues.

DNA for the CDR3: TGTGCCAGCAGTAGGGACAGGGAAAGCTACGAGCAGTACTTC. This codes for CASSRDRESYEQYF. V gene TRBV2 combines with J gene TRBJ2-7, with 9 bases identical to TRBD1. J gave up 3 bases and V 5 bases, and 5 bases lay outside the gene matches. The CDR3 sequence is 14 residues long. Germline V CDR1 and CDR2: SNHLY, FYNNEI.

The chain uses TRBV28 and TRBJ2-7, with unresolved D. The V end lost 3 bases, the J end lost 0 bases, and 6 bases lay between the germline ends. CDR3 length equals 13 residues. Germline V gene data show CDR1 as MDHEN and CDR2 as SYDVKM. CDR3 amino acids: CASSFPSSYEQYF. For the CDR3, the DNA is TGTGCCAGCAGTTTCCCGAGCTCCTACGAGCAGTACTTC. The entire variable domain, with the rest obtained from reference TRBV28 and TRBJ2-7, is as follows: DVKVTQSSRYLVKRTGEKVFLECVQDMDHENMFWYRQDPGLGLRLIYFSYDVKMKEKGDIPEGYSVSREKKERFSLILESASTNQTSMYLCASSFPSSYEQYFGPGTRLTVT.

The chain employs TRBV6-5 and TRBJ2-7; maybe TRBD1 (5 bases). Looked up from germline, CDR1 is MNHEY and CDR2 is SVGAGI. The germline V and J ends were trimmed by 2 bases and 8 bases, with 22 bases remaining between them. CDR3 size: 16 residues. The CDR3 protein is CASSYNDSPEYLKQYF. CDR3 sequence (DNA): TGTGCCAGCAGTTACAACGACAGCCCCGAATACCTGAAGCAGTACTTC.

Here the CDR3 DNA reads TGTGCCATCAGTGAGTCGAGAAGCAATCAGCCCCAGCATTTT. This sequence encodes CAISESRSNQPQHF. This chain joins TRBV10-3 and TRBJ1-5; D unclear. Germline V gives CDR1 ENHRY, CDR2 SYGVKD. The CDR3 is 14 amino acids. V was clipped by 0 bases and J by 1 base, with 4 bases between them.

V gene TRBV4-1 combines with J gene TRBJ2-2, with D possibly TRBD1 on 6 matching bases. V lost 1 base and J lost 5, with 8 bases in between. The CDR3 runs to 14 residues. Germline CDR1 is MGHRA and CDR2 is YSYEKL. CDR3 in DNA: TGCGCCAGCAGCCAAGTAGGACAGACCGGGGAGCTGTTTTTT. It codes for CASSQVGQTGELFF.

V gene TRBV5-1 combines with J gene TRBJ2-7; D gene ambiguous. The CDR3 runs to 14 residues. Germline-derived CDR1 and CDR2 are SGHRS and YFSETQ. With 0 bases removed from V and 1 base from J, the gap between germline ends came to 8 bases. CDR3 nucleotides: TGCGCCAGCAGCTTGGATTCCACTTCCTACGAGCAGTACTTC. Amino acid sequence: CASSLDSTSYEQYF.

This clonotype was found once. The J gene is TRBJ1-2, the V gene TRBV5-1; D is perhaps TRBD1 (6 bases). Deletions cut 1 base from V and 5 bases from J, with 9 bases between. This CDR3 has 13 residues. The germline V gene encodes CDR1 SGHRS and CDR2 YFSETQ. CDR3 residues: CASSLPGEYGYTF. The DNA for the CDR3 is TGCGCCAGCAGCTTGCCAGGGGAGTATGGCTACACCTTC.

This rearrangement joins TRBV6-2 or TRBV6-3 to TRBJ1-5; the match to TRBD1 covers 7 bases. The ends lost 3 bases at V and 9 bases at J; junction bases unmatched: 8. The CDR3 extends over 14 amino acids. Germline V gives CDR1 MNHEY, CDR2 SVGEGT. Here the CDR3 DNA reads TGTGCCAGCAGTTATCGACAGGGCCTTGGGCCCCAGCATTTT. This gives the protein CASSYRQGLGPQHF.

CDR3 nucleotides: TGCAGCGTTGAACAGGGGGCGGGGAACACTGAAGCTTTCTTT. This gives the protein CSVEQGAGNTEAFF. The genes are TRBV29-1 and TRBJ1-1; 8 bases match TRBD1. Germline CDR1 and CDR2: SQVTM and ANQGSEA. J lost 1 base, V lost 2 bases, and 3 bases had no gene match. This CDR3 region has 14 residues.

The gene calls are TRBV29-1 and TRBJ1-2; D is possibly TRBD1 (5 bases). Germline V gives CDR1 SQVTM, CDR2 ANQGSEA. The V and J ends lost 8 bases and 4 bases respectively, with 11 bases between them. The CDR3 length is 11 residues. CDR3 region: CSFREAYGYTF. CDR3 nucleotide sequence: TGCAGCTTCAGGGAGGCCTATGGCTACACCTTC.